These T cell receptor beta chains were read from a single sample in a study of blood T cell repertoires in COVID-19. The method was immunoSEQ multiplex PCR; TCRdb's version includes in-frame clones alone and lacks a portion of them. This table has around 200,000 clones, about 88% appearing once. The sample was peripheral blood. These receptors originate from a woman older than 75 with acute or convalescent COVID-19. Each CDR3 is given with its conserved first and last residue. The order of the fields is V gene, J gene, D gene, CDR3 length, clone size, CDR3 protein, CDR3 DNA. A D gene is named only where the DNA matches it firmly. The size of a clone is reported for some rows only, either as once, few or many, or as a class for expanded clones.

V gene: TRBV11-3; J gene: TRBJ1-5; D gene: NA; CDR3 length: 16; clone size: NA; CDR3 protein: CASSLTGFLSNQPQHF; CDR3 DNA: TGTGCCAGCAGCTTGACGGGATTCCTTAGCAATCAGCCCCAGCATTTT
V gene: TRBV28; J gene: TRBJ2-1; D gene: NA; CDR3 length: 19; clone size: NA; CDR3 protein: CAGGGPGQSQKNSYNEQFF; CDR3 DNA: TGTGCCGGCGGGGGGCCGGGACAGAGCCAAAAAAACTCCTACAATGAGCAGTTCTTC
V gene: TRBV6-5; J gene: TRBJ1-1; D gene: NA; CDR3 length: 14; clone size: NA; CDR3 protein: CASRRTGTLAGAFF; CDR3 DNA: TGTGCCAGCAGGCGTACCGGGACACTCGCTGGAGCTTTCTTT
V gene: TRBV18; J gene: TRBJ1-3; D gene: NA; CDR3 length: 14; clone size: NA; CDR3 protein: CASSPRGEGNTIYF; CDR3 DNA: TGTGCCAGCTCACCAAGGGGCGAGGGAAACACCATATATTTT
V gene: TRBV5-5; J gene: TRBJ2-7; D gene: NA; CDR3 length: 16; clone size: NA; CDR3 protein: CASSLGATAITYEQYF; CDR3 DNA: TGTGCCAGCAGCTTGGGGGCGACAGCCATTACCTACGAGCAGTACTTC
V gene: TRBV28; J gene: TRBJ1-1; D gene: NA; CDR3 length: 12; clone size: NA; CDR3 protein: CASHYRGTEAFF; CDR3 DNA: TGTGCCAGCCACTATAGGGGGACTGAAGCTTTCTTT
V gene: TRBV6-6; J gene: TRBJ2-7; D gene: TRBD1; CDR3 length: 13; clone size: NA; CDR3 protein: CASGSGTGFEQYF; CDR3 DNA: TGTGCCAGCGGCTCCGGGACAGGGTTCGAGCAGTACTTC
V gene: TRBV9; J gene: TRBJ2-1; D gene: TRBD2; CDR3 length: 15; clone size: NA; CDR3 protein: CASSRSGSSYNEQFF; CDR3 DNA: TGTGCCAGCAGCCGAAGCGGGAGCTCCTACAATGAGCAGTTCTTC
V gene: TRBV5-6; J gene: TRBJ2-2; D gene: NA; CDR3 length: 16; clone size: NA; CDR3 protein: CASSSRRVYNTGELFF; CDR3 DNA: TGTGCCAGCAGCTCACGGAGGGTTTATAACACCGGGGAGCTGTTTTTT
V gene: TRBV5-3; J gene: TRBJ1-3; D gene: NA; CDR3 length: 16; clone size: NA; CDR3 protein: CARSFPVGLRGNTIYF; CDR3 DNA: TGTGCCAGAAGCTTTCCGGTAGGACTCCGTGGAAACACCATATATTTT
V gene: TRBV3-1/TRBV3-2; J gene: TRBJ2-7; D gene: NA; CDR3 length: 15; clone size: NA; CDR3 protein: CASSPAGDTSYEQYF; CDR3 DNA: TGTGCCAGCAGCCCCGCTGGGGACACCTCCTACGAGCAGTACTTC
V gene: TRBV7-3; J gene: TRBJ2-2; D gene: NA; CDR3 length: 16; clone size: once; CDR3 protein: CASSQLGAMNTGELFF; CDR3 DNA: TGTGCCAGCAGCCAGCTTGGAGCAATGAACACCGGGGAGCTGTTTTTT
V gene: TRBV9; J gene: TRBJ2-3; D gene: NA; CDR3 length: 14; clone size: few; CDR3 protein: CASSTRTSTDTQYF; CDR3 DNA: TGTGCCAGCAGCACTCGGACTAGCACAGATACGCAGTATTTT
V gene: TRBV2; J gene: TRBJ1-1; D gene: NA; CDR3 length: 13; clone size: NA; CDR3 protein: CASGYRRDTEAFF; CDR3 DNA: TGTGCCAGCGGGTACAGGAGGGACACTGAAGCTTTCTTT
V gene: TRBV19; J gene: TRBJ1-5; D gene: TRBD1; CDR3 length: 16; clone size: few; CDR3 protein: CASKEIGQVGNQPQHF; CDR3 DNA: TGTGCCAGTAAGGAGATCGGACAGGTCGGCAATCAGCCCCAGCATTTT
V gene: TRBV6-6; J gene: TRBJ2-2; D gene: TRBD1; CDR3 length: 14; clone size: NA; CDR3 protein: CASATGGNTGELFF; CDR3 DNA: TGTGCCAGCGCGACAGGGGGGAACACCGGGGAGCTGTTTTTT
V gene: TRBV28; J gene: TRBJ1-4; D gene: NA; CDR3 length: 13; clone size: once; CDR3 protein: CASLRGTNEKLFF; CDR3 DNA: TGTGCCAGCCTCAGAGGCACTAATGAAAAACTGTTTTTT
V gene: TRBV19; J gene: TRBJ1-6; D gene: NA; CDR3 length: 15; clone size: NA; CDR3 protein: CASSKQTGPRSPLHF; CDR3 DNA: TGTGCCAGTAGTAAACAGACAGGACCGCGATCACCCCTCCACTTT
V gene: TRBV7-2; J gene: TRBJ2-7; D gene: TRBD2; CDR3 length: 14; clone size: NA; CDR3 protein: CASSLVRGGYEQYF; CDR3 DNA: TGTGCCAGCAGCTTAGTTCGGGGGGGCTACGAGCAGTACTTC
V gene: TRBV2; J gene: TRBJ1-1; D gene: NA; CDR3 length: 13; clone size: many; CDR3 protein: CASRRGEGAEAFF; CDR3 DNA: TGTGCCAGCAGACGTGGGGAGGGAGCTGAAGCTTTCTTT
V gene: TRBV5-1; J gene: TRBJ2-7; D gene: TRBD2; CDR3 length: 17; clone size: NA; CDR3 protein: CASSLPTGRGGGYEQYF; CDR3 DNA: TGCGCCAGCAGCTTGCCGACAGGCCGGGGGGGAGGCTACGAGCAGTACTTC
V gene: TRBV7-2; J gene: TRBJ1-1; D gene: NA; CDR3 length: 14; clone size: once; CDR3 protein: CASSLNQVWTEAFF; CDR3 DNA: TGTGCCAGCAGCTTAAATCAGGTTTGGACTGAAGCTTTCTTT
V gene: TRBV5-1; J gene: TRBJ1-4; D gene: TRBD1; CDR3 length: 15; clone size: NA; CDR3 protein: CASSILGTGNEKLFF; CDR3 DNA: TGCGCCAGCAGCATACTCGGGACAGGGAATGAAAAACTGTTTTTT
V gene: TRBV7-2; J gene: TRBJ2-7; D gene: TRBD2; CDR3 length: 15; clone size: NA; CDR3 protein: CASSLAPGGGYEQYF; CDR3 DNA: TGTGCCAGCAGCTTAGCGCCCGGGGGAGGGTACGAGCAGTACTTC
V gene: TRBV19; J gene: TRBJ1-1; D gene: NA; CDR3 length: 14; clone size: NA; CDR3 protein: CASSIGQPNTEAFF; CDR3 DNA: TGTGCCAGTAGTATAGGACAGCCGAACACTGAAGCTTTCTTT
V gene: TRBV7-6; J gene: TRBJ2-2; D gene: TRBD1; CDR3 length: 17; clone size: once; CDR3 protein: CASSQTGGQWNTGELFF; CDR3 DNA: TGTGCCAGCAGTCAGACAGGGGGCCAATGGAACACCGGGGAGCTGTTTTTT
V gene: TRBV28; J gene: TRBJ2-4; D gene: NA; CDR3 length: 14; clone size: NA; CDR3 protein: CASRPAGSKNIQYF; CDR3 DNA: TGTGCCAGCAGACCCGCAGGTTCCAAAAACATTCAGTACTTC
V gene: TRBV29-1; J gene: TRBJ2-5; D gene: NA; CDR3 length: 11; clone size: NA; CDR3 protein: CSVQQGETQYF; CDR3 DNA: TGCAGCGTCCAGCAGGGAGAGACCCAGTACTTC
V gene: TRBV5-8; J gene: TRBJ1-2; D gene: NA; CDR3 length: 13; clone size: NA; CDR3 protein: CASRSPVNYGYTF; CDR3 DNA: TGTGCCAGCAGATCCCCAGTTAACTATGGCTACACCTTC
V gene: TRBV18; J gene: TRBJ2-2; D gene: NA; CDR3 length: 12; clone size: NA; CDR3 protein: CASSPYTGELFF; CDR3 DNA: TGTGCCAGCTCACCCTACACCGGGGAGCTGTTTTTT
V gene: TRBV5-1; J gene: TRBJ2-3; D gene: NA; CDR3 length: 16; clone size: NA; CDR3 protein: CASQRQFLTSTDTQYF; CDR3 DNA: TGCGCCAGCCAGAGGCAGTTTCTAACTAGCACAGATACGCAGTATTTT
V gene: TRBV6-6; J gene: TRBJ2-5; D gene: NA; CDR3 length: 13; clone size: NA; CDR3 protein: CASSYAGEGTQYF; CDR3 DNA: TGTGCCAGCAGTTATGCGGGCGAGGGGACCCAGTACTTC
V gene: TRBV11-2; J gene: TRBJ1-4; D gene: TRBD1; CDR3 length: 16; clone size: NA; CDR3 protein: CASSSPFAGGNEKLFF; CDR3 DNA: TGTGCCAGCAGCTCCCCCTTCGCAGGGGGAAATGAAAAACTGTTTTTT
V gene: TRBV27; J gene: TRBJ1-2; D gene: TRBD1; CDR3 length: 14; clone size: NA; CDR3 protein: CASRTGGVRYGYTF; CDR3 DNA: TGTGCCAGCAGGACAGGGGGTGTTAGGTATGGCTACACCTTC
V gene: TRBV10-1; J gene: TRBJ2-5; D gene: TRBD2; CDR3 length: 16; clone size: NA; CDR3 protein: CASSESGRPSQETQYF; CDR3 DNA: TGCGCCAGCAGCGAGAGCGGGAGGCCGTCCCAAGAGACCCAGTACTTC
V gene: TRBV6-4; J gene: TRBJ2-3; D gene: NA; CDR3 length: 16; clone size: NA; CDR3 protein: CASSDSAGVGSDTQYF; CDR3 DNA: TGTGCCAGCAGTGACTCCGCCGGGGTCGGCTCGGATACGCAGTATTTT
V gene: TRBV25-1; J gene: TRBJ2-7; D gene: NA; CDR3 length: 11; clone size: NA; CDR3 protein: CASSRGNEQYF; CDR3 DNA: TGTGCCAGCAGTCGAGGGAACGAGCAGTACTTC
V gene: TRBV5-1; J gene: TRBJ2-3; D gene: TRBD2; CDR3 length: 17; clone size: NA; CDR3 protein: CASSTPGTSGFTDTQYF; CDR3 DNA: TGCGCCAGCAGCACGCCCGGGACTAGCGGATTCACAGATACGCAGTATTTT
V gene: TRBV15; J gene: TRBJ1-4; D gene: NA; CDR3 length: 15; clone size: NA; CDR3 protein: CATSREGGWGAKLFF; CDR3 DNA: TGTGCCACCAGCAGAGAGGGAGGGTGGGGTGCGAAACTGTTTTTT
V gene: TRBV7-2; J gene: TRBJ1-3; D gene: TRBD1; CDR3 length: 16; clone size: NA; CDR3 protein: CASSSRTGRSGNTIYF; CDR3 DNA: TGTGCCAGCAGCTCCCGGACAGGACGCTCTGGAAACACCATATATTTT
V gene: TRBV4-3; J gene: TRBJ2-7; D gene: TRBD2; CDR3 length: 15; clone size: NA; CDR3 protein: CASSQVAGQDYEQYF; CDR3 DNA: TGCGCCAGCAGCCAAGTAGCGGGCCAAGATTACGAGCAGTACTTC
V gene: TRBV5-1; J gene: TRBJ1-1; D gene: NA; CDR3 length: 14; clone size: NA; CDR3 protein: CASSPTGADTEAFF; CDR3 DNA: TGCGCCAGCAGCCCCACGGGTGCGGACACTGAAGCTTTCTTT
V gene: TRBV7-2; J gene: TRBJ1-1; D gene: TRBD1; CDR3 length: 14; clone size: many; CDR3 protein: CASSFDRENTEAFF; CDR3 DNA: TGTGCCAGCAGCTTCGACAGGGAGAACACTGAAGCTTTCTTT
V gene: TRBV7-9; J gene: TRBJ2-7; D gene: TRBD1; CDR3 length: 14; clone size: NA; CDR3 protein: CASSSPNRGYEQYF; CDR3 DNA: TGTGCCAGCAGCTCCCCCAACAGGGGTTACGAGCAGTACTTC
V gene: TRBV7-2; J gene: TRBJ2-1; D gene: NA; CDR3 length: 13; clone size: NA; CDR3 protein: CASSLAGHREQFF; CDR3 DNA: TGTGCCAGCAGCTTGGCTGGTCACAGGGAGCAGTTCTTC
V gene: TRBV7-8; J gene: TRBJ2-2; D gene: TRBD1; CDR3 length: 15; clone size: NA; CDR3 protein: CASSRGQSNTGELFF; CDR3 DNA: TGTGCCAGCAGCCGGGGACAGAGTAACACCGGGGAGCTGTTTTTT
V gene: TRBV9; J gene: TRBJ2-1; D gene: TRBD2; CDR3 length: 16; clone size: NA; CDR3 protein: CASSALSGGIRNEQFF; CDR3 DNA: TGTGCCAGCAGCGCCCTCTCGGGAGGGATTCGGAATGAGCAGTTCTTC
V gene: TRBV24-1; J gene: TRBJ1-2; D gene: NA; CDR3 length: 13; clone size: NA; CDR3 protein: CATSDWEGYGYTF; CDR3 DNA: TGTGCCACCAGTGATTGGGAGGGTTATGGCTACACCTTC
V gene: TRBV6-5; J gene: TRBJ1-5; D gene: NA; CDR3 length: 14; clone size: NA; CDR3 protein: CASIARDSGGPQHF; CDR3 DNA: TGTGCCAGCATCGCCCGGGACTCCGGTGGGCCCCAGCATTTT
V gene: TRBV5-6; J gene: TRBJ1-5; D gene: NA; CDR3 length: 13; clone size: NA; CDR3 protein: CASSYRTGQPQHF; CDR3 DNA: TGTGCCAGCAGCTACAGAACTGGTCAGCCCCAGCATTTT
V gene: TRBV7-3; J gene: TRBJ2-7; D gene: TRBD1; CDR3 length: 13; clone size: NA; CDR3 protein: CASSTQTGAEQYF; CDR3 DNA: TGTGCCAGCAGCACCCAGACAGGGGCCGAGCAGTACTTC
V gene: TRBV4-1; J gene: TRBJ2-7; D gene: TRBD2; CDR3 length: 16; clone size: NA; CDR3 protein: CASSHQGLASAYEQYF; CDR3 DNA: TGCGCCAGCAGCCATCAAGGACTAGCGTCGGCCTACGAGCAGTACTTC
V gene: TRBV3-1/TRBV3-2; J gene: TRBJ2-3; D gene: NA; CDR3 length: 16; clone size: once; CDR3 protein: CASSALKRGFTDTQYF; CDR3 DNA: TGTGCCAGCAGCGCGTTGAAGAGGGGGTTCACAGATACGCAGTATTTT
V gene: TRBV7-6; J gene: TRBJ2-3; D gene: TRBD2; CDR3 length: 15; clone size: NA; CDR3 protein: CASSFRSGAGDTQYF; CDR3 DNA: TGTGCCAGCAGCTTTCGAAGCGGGGCGGGGGATACGCAGTATTTT
V gene: TRBV12-3/TRBV12-4; J gene: TRBJ1-3; D gene: NA; CDR3 length: 13; clone size: NA; CDR3 protein: CASTKRVGNTIYF; CDR3 DNA: TGTGCCAGCACCAAACGGGTGGGAAACACCATATATTTT
V gene: TRBV9; J gene: TRBJ2-7; D gene: TRBD1; CDR3 length: 15; clone size: NA; CDR3 protein: CASSVAAGGKGEQYF; CDR3 DNA: TGTGCCAGCAGCGTAGCTGCAGGGGGCAAGGGCGAGCAGTACTTC
V gene: TRBV28; J gene: TRBJ2-1; D gene: NA; CDR3 length: 14; clone size: once; CDR3 protein: CATDRQSNYNEQFF; CDR3 DNA: TGTGCCACCGACCGACAGAGCAACTACAATGAGCAGTTCTTC
V gene: TRBV6-2/TRBV6-3; J gene: TRBJ2-7; D gene: NA; CDR3 length: 17; clone size: NA; CDR3 protein: CASSYPPGREFSYEQYF; CDR3 DNA: TGTGCCAGCAGTTACCCCCCTGGGCGGGAATTCTCCTACGAGCAGTACTTC
V gene: TRBV28; J gene: TRBJ2-1; D gene: NA; CDR3 length: 14; clone size: NA; CDR3 protein: CATNIISSYNEQFF; CDR3 DNA: TGTGCCACCAACATTATAAGCTCCTACAATGAGCAGTTCTTC
V gene: TRBV2; J gene: TRBJ1-1; D gene: NA; CDR3 length: 12; clone size: NA; CDR3 protein: CASRADMAEAFF; CDR3 DNA: TGTGCCAGCAGAGCAGACATGGCTGAAGCTTTCTTT